The rows below give T cell receptor beta chains drawn from one sample of a study of CD8 T cells in ankylosing spondylitis. TCRdb independently ran MiXCR on the 5' RACE reads; one entry per CDR3 protein. The sample lists around 13,000 distinct CDR3 sequences, more than 2.5% occurring once. Sequenced sample: blood, either unsorted or a sorted T cell fraction (not recorded which). The receptor set was obtained from a male donor with ankylosing spondylitis or in good health (not recorded which). The CDR3 runs from the conserved cysteine through the conserved F or W. A D gene is named only where the DNA matches it firmly. A clone size is listed for some rows: how often the clone was seen (once, few, many), or a class if it is expanded.

>TRBJ1-1|NA|TRBV9|many
CASSVSPGDTEAFF
TGTGCCAGCAGCGTATCTCCCGGGGACACTGAAGCTTTCTTT
>TRBJ2-7|TRBD2|TRBV9|many
CASSVSPGLAGAYGEQYF
TGTGCCAGCAGCGTGAGCCCCGGGCTAGCGGGGGCCTATGGAGAGCAGTACTTC
>TRBJ2-3|TRBD2|TRBV9|many
CASSSTGTSGTDTQYF
TGTGCCAGCAGCTCGACCGGGACTAGCGGCACAGATACGCAGTATTTT
>TRBJ2-3|TRBD1|TRBV25-1|many
CARYSFPTDRVEDTQYF
TGTGCCCGTTACTCCTTTCCCACAGACAGGGTAGAAGATACGCAGTATTTT
>TRBJ2-5|TRBD2|TRBV9|many
CASSVGLAEETQYF
TGTGCCAGCAGCGTGGGACTAGCGGAAGAGACCCAGTACTTC
>TRBJ2-5|TRBD2|TRBV9|many
CASSGADGLAGKETQYF
TGTGCCAGCAGCGGGGCCGACGGACTAGCGGGGAAAGAGACCCAGTACTTC
>TRBJ2-1|NA|TRBV9|few
CASSSVGRPGQNEQFF
TGTGCCAGCAGCTCAGTGGGACGCCCGGGGCAGAATGAGCAGTTCTTC
>TRBJ2-2|NA|TRBV9|many
CASSSLEGPGNTGELFF
TGTGCCAGCAGCTCCCTAGAGGGGCCGGGGAACACCGGGGAGCTGTTTTTT
>TRBJ2-2|NA|TRBV9|NA
CANSVGLNNGELFF
TGTGCCAACAGCGTAGGGCTTAACAACGGGGAGCTGTTTTTT
>TRBJ2-5|TRBD1|TRBV9|many
CASSVGGGQGYGETQYF
TGTGCCAGCAGCGTAGGGGGGGGACAGGGGTATGGAGAGACCCAGTACTTC
>TRBJ2-1|NA|TRBV9|many
CASSVGLSGLVYYNEQFF
TGTGCCAGCAGCGTAGGGCTGTCTGGGCTAGTGTACTACAATGAGCAGTTCTTC
>TRBJ2-7|NA|TRBV9|many
CASSVDEGYEQYF
TGTGCCAGCAGCGTAGACGAAGGCTACGAGCAGTACTTC
>TRBJ2-7|NA|TRBV9|many
CASSPVGGLAIYEQYF
TGTGCCAGCAGCCCGGTCGGGGGGCTAGCCATCTACGAGCAGTACTTC
>TRBJ2-6|TRBD1|TRBV9|many
CASSARQGMPASGANVLTF
TGTGCCAGCAGCGCCCGACAGGGGATGCCGGCCTCTGGGGCCAACGTCCTGACTTTC
>TRBJ2-4|TRBD2|TRBV9|many
CASSVVVSGGEQYF
TGTGCCAGCAGCGTAGTGGTTAGCGGGGGGGAACAGTACTTC
>TRBJ2-3|NA|TRBV9|many
CASSPRPGVDTQYF
TGTGCCAGCAGCCCGCGCCCCGGGGTGGATACGCAGTATTTT
>TRBJ2-5|NA|TRBV13|NA
CASSVAQRLKETEYF
TGTGCCAGCAGCGTAGCACAGCGCCTCAAAGAGACCGAGTACTTC
>TRBJ1-4|NA|TRBV9|many
CASSVGALGEKLFF
TGTGCCAGCAGCGTCGGTGCCTTAGGTGAAAAACTGTTTTTT
>TRBJ1-2|NA|TRBV9|many
CASSSLEGANGYTF
TGTGCCAGCAGCTCCCTCGAGGGCGCGAATGGCTACACCTTC
>TRBJ1-6|TRBD1|TRBV9|many
CASSALTGEDSPLHF
TGTGCCAGCAGCGCCTTGACAGGGGAAGATTCACCCCTCCACTTT
>TRBJ2-3|TRBD1|TRBV9|many
CASSGGTGASSTDTQYF
TGTGCCAGCAGCGGCGGGACAGGAGCATCTAGCACAGATACGCAGTATTTT
>TRBJ2-7|TRBD1|TRBV9|many
CASSVGVGGQGAYEQYF
TGTGCCAGCAGCGTAGGGGTCGGGGGACAGGGGGCATACGAGCAGTACTTC
>TRBJ1-2|NA|TRBV9|many
CASSSGVYGYTF
TGTGCCAGCAGCTCAGGGGTCTATGGCTACACCTTC
>TRBJ2-7|TRBD2|TRBV9|many
CASSGRSLAGELYF
TGTGCCAGCAGCGGAAGAAGTCTAGCGGGCGAATTGTACTTC
>TRBJ2-3|TRBD1|TRBV9|many
CASSLGTGPTDTQYF
TGTGCCAGCAGCCTCGGGACAGGGCCCACAGATACGCAGTATTTT
>TRBJ2-1|NA|TRBV9|many
CASSVGGSGNEQFF
TGTGCCAGCAGCGTTGGGGGATCGGGAAATGAGCAGTTCTTC
>TRBJ2-5|NA|TRBV9|many
CASSVATRGYQETQYF
TGTGCCAGCAGCGTAGCCACGAGGGGGTACCAAGAGACCCAGTACTTC
>TRBJ2-5|TRBD2|TRBV9|many
CASSAAAGGPQETQYF
TGTGCCAGCAGCGCCGCAGCGGGGGGGCCCCAAGAGACCCAGTACTTC
>TRBJ2-7|NA|TRBV9|many
CACSPGPSTYEQYF
TGTGCCTGCTCCCCGGGACCCTCCACATACGAGCAGTACTTC
>TRBJ1-1|NA|TRBV9|many
CASSQGLYDSSNTEAFF
TGTGCCAGCAGCCAAGGACTATATGACAGCTCGAACACTGAAGCTTTCTTT
>TRBJ1-6|TRBD1|TRBV9|NA
CASSLDGQGRPLHF
TGTGCCAGCAGCCTCGACGGACAGGGACGACCCCTCCACTTT
>TRBJ1-6|NA|TRBV9|many
CASSVGEAGSPLHF
TGTGCCAGCAGCGTGGGGGAGGCCGGTTCACCCCTCCACTTT
>TRBJ2-1|TRBD2|TRBV9|medium-sized
CASSSAGWGGEQFF
TGTGCCAGCAGCTCAGCAGGTTGGGGGGGTGAGCAGTTCTTC
>TRBJ2-6|NA|TRBV9|many
CASSVAGRPGANVLTF
TGTGCCAGCAGCGTAGCGGGCCGGCCGGGGGCCAACGTCCTGACTTTC
>TRBJ1-1|NA|TRBV9|many
CASSVEGVGSTEAFF
TGTGCCAGCAGCGTAGAAGGGGTCGGCAGCACTGAAGCTTTCTTT
>TRBJ1-4|TRBD1|TRBV9|many
CASSVGTGVNEKLFF
TGTGCCAGCAGCGTCGGGACAGGGGTTAATGAAAAACTGTTTTTT
>TRBJ1-1|NA|TRBV9|many
CASSALDKVGTEAFF
TGTGCCAGCAGCGCTCTTGACAAGGTTGGGACTGAAGCTTTCTTT
>TRBJ2-2|NA|TRBV9|many
CASSAEGLNTGELFF
TGTGCCAGCAGCGCGGAGGGTTTGAACACCGGGGAGCTGTTTTTT
>TRBJ2-7|NA|TRBV9|many
CASSVESAPYEQYF
TGTGCCAGCAGCGTAGAGTCCGCCCCCTACGAGCAGTACTTC
>TRBJ2-7|NA|TRBV9|medium-sized
CASSTRQEGAIYF
TGTGCCAGCAGCACGAGACAGGAAGGGGCTATCTACTTC
>TRBJ2-1|TRBD2|TRBV9|many
CASSVGAGGPGSAGEQFF
TGTGCCAGCAGCGTAGGGGCGGGAGGGCCAGGGTCGGCAGGTGAGCAGTTCTTC
>TRBJ2-7|TRBD2|TRBV9|medium-sized
CASSERGSSYEQYF
TGTGCCAGCAGCGAGCGGGGGAGCTCCTACGAGCAGTACTTC
>TRBJ2-1|NA|TRBV9|many
CASSVSEYNEQFF
TGTGCCAGCAGCGTTTCAGAATACAATGAGCAGTTCTTC
>TRBJ2-1|NA|TRBV9|few
CASSVGGLDNEQFF
TGTGCCAGCAGCGTAGGGGGGCTCGACAATGAGCAGTTCTTC
>TRBJ1-2|NA|TRBV9|many
CASSVDREDPGYTF
TGTGCCAGCAGCGTAGACAGGGAGGACCCCGGCTACACCTTC
>TRBJ1-1|TRBD1|TRBV9|many
CASSVAGTGGTAFF
TGTGCCAGCAGCGTAGCTGGGACAGGGGGCACGGCTTTCTTT
>TRBJ2-5|NA|TRBV5-3|NA
CASSLAPRLQETQNF
TGTGCCAGCAGCTTGGCCCCCCGCCTCCAAGAGACCCAGAACTTC
>TRBJ2-1|NA|TRBV9|medium-sized
CASSWGLQDNEQFF
TGTGCCAGCAGCTGGGGACTTCAAGACAATGAGCAGTTCTTC
>TRBJ1-3|NA|TRBV9|many
CASSAGAGASSGNTIYF
TGTGCCAGCAGCGCCGGGGCGGGGGCCAGCTCTGGAAACACCATATATTTT
>TRBJ2-5|NA|TRBV9|many
CASSLNGLGQETQYF
TGTGCCAGCAGCCTCAACGGACTGGGGCAAGAGACCCAGTACTTC
>TRBJ2-7|NA|TRBV9|medium-sized
CASSVGPRNYEQYF
TGTGCCAGCAGCGTAGGACCAAGGAACTACGAGCAGTACTTC
>TRBJ2-3|NA|TRBV9|many
CASSVTGGMGTDTQYF
TGTGCCAGCAGCGTAACTGGGGGGATGGGTACAGATACGCAGTATTTT
>TRBJ2-2|NA|TRBV9|few
CASSVGGGVNPRELFF
TGTGCCAGCAGCGTAGGGGGCGGGGTGAACCCCCGGGAGCTGTTTTTT
>TRBJ2-2|TRBD1|TRBV9|NA
CASRKTGGAPGELFF
TGTGCCAGCAGGAAGACAGGGGGCGCCCCCGGGGAGCTGTTTTTT
>TRBJ2-5|TRBD2|TRBV9|many
CASSVEPGLAGGPHETQYF
TGTGCCAGCAGCGTTGAACCGGGACTAGCGGGGGGGCCCCACGAGACCCAGTACTTC